This entry lists 2 T cell receptor beta chains sequenced from one sample in a study of CD8+ T cells in alopecia areata. cDNA serving as the sequencing template came from extracted, reverse transcribed RNA. Sequenced by immunoSEQ multiplex PCR; TCRdb stores in-frame clones only, minus some. This sample has 150,000 to 200,000 clones, with 59% found just once. Specimen: CD4+ T cells sorted from blood, collected at week 0. Receptor source: a human donor with alopecia areata.

This clone was seen once. This rearrangement joins TRBV21-1 to TRBJ2-5. TRBV21-1 is labeled a pseudogene. The CDR3 is 17 residues long. The CDR3 is CASSKEQLGIYQETQYF. CDR3 sequence (DNA): TGTGCCAGCAGCAAAGAACAATTAGGGATATACCAAGAGACCCAGTACTTC.

The chain has TRBV30 and TRBJ1-4, with unresolved D. Germline V CDR1 and CDR2: GTSNPN, SVGIG (reference sequence). The length of the CDR3 is 15 residues. V lost 0 bases and J 7 bases, leaving 15 bases between the germline ends. As DNA, the CDR3 is TGTGCCTGGAGTGTCTCTAAAGGGAGGATTGAAAAACTGTTTTTT. It yields the protein CAWSVSKGRIEKLFF. Combining the CDR3 with reference TRBV30 and TRBJ1-4 gives the whole variable domain SQTIHQWPATLVQPVGSPLSLECTVEGTSNPNLYWYRQAAGRGLQLLFYSVGIGQISSEVPQNLSASRPQDRQFILSSKKLLLSDSGFYLCAWSVSKGRIEKLFFGSGTQLSVL.